The clone carrying this T cell receptor (beta chain) was counted only a few times. Its antigen is undetermined. TCR cDNA was made by 5'RACE template switching, adding a universal primer site and UMIs. TCRdb passed the 5' RACE reads through MiXCR, listing each CDR3 protein once. The sample holds just under 600,000 distinct CDR3 sequences, approximately 13% seen once. Trimming cost V 1 base and J 3 bases, with 5 bases left between them. The CDR3 has 13 amino acids. Germline CDR1 and CDR2: MNHEY and SMNVEV (reference sequence). This specimen comes from a study of T cells after yellow fever vaccination. Study-wide context: Preparation of the low-cell-number fractions used SMART-Seq v4 Ultra Low Input.

Overall study results and limits: Highly abundant clonotypes carried over from the bulk population could end up in FACS-sorted repertoires as contaminants. Most clones from primary vaccination resurfaced after the booster (around 97% CD4, around 89% CD8).

The receptor was isolated from a man between 25 and 39 years old who received the YFV17D yellow fever vaccine. The sample here was PBMCs, taken on the day of the yellow fever booster vaccination. V is TRBV27 and J is TRBJ2-3; D call uncertain. DNA of the CDR3: TGTGCCAGCAGTTTATACCCTACAGATACGCAGTATTTT. It codes for CASSLYPTDTQYF.